This T cell receptor beta chain was identified in a study of shared clonotypes between healthy human individuals. Study-level information: The study drew on two women and a few men aged 18 to 49 as donors.

Adult Caucasians living in Nashville, Tennessee made up all of the donors. Study results and caveats: Among donors, the sharing of clonotypes was expected to be influenced by sequencing depth.

Researchers sequenced unsorted PBMC DNA using ten immunoSEQ deep assay plates. Assay used: immunoSEQ multiplex PCR; TCRdb lists only in-frame clones, some missing. The sample holds about 480,000 clones, around 79% seen once. In regard to this clone: As yet, its antigen is unknown.

The specimen sequenced was PBMCs. The source is a woman aged 35 to 49 in good health. Some clones in this sample may be carry-over from other donors' samples.

Written as DNA, the CDR3 is TGTGCCAGCAGTGGGGGTGGCGTAATCCAAGAGACCCAGTACTTC. Protein sequence: CASSGGGVIQETQYF. The rearrangement links TRBV2 to TRBJ2-5; D gene uncertain. The length of the CDR3 is 15 residues. CDR1 and CDR2 (germline): SNHLY, FYNNEI. Trimming pared 4 bases from V and 1 base from J, leaving 13 bases between.